The next 20 T cell receptor beta chains were all read from a single sample in a study of cytomegalovirus exposure and HLA in healthy donors. Only in-frame clones appear in the TCRdb table, and some are missing; sequencing was by immunoSEQ multiplex PCR. The table shows some 140,000 clones, with almost 85% occurring only once. The sample consisted of PBMCs. The receptors come from a young woman in good health and CMV-seronegative.

The chain is built from TRBV6-5 and TRBJ1-5; 9 nucleotides align to TRBD1. Germline CDR1 MNHEY, CDR2 SVGAGI. The CDR3 spans 15 residues. The J segment lost 7 bases and the V segment lost 5 bases, leaving 9 bases of the junction unmatched. The CDR3 bases are TGTGCCAGCAGTCCCCTGAGACAGGGGGAACAGCCCCAGCATTTT. Translated, it gives CASSPLRQGEQPQHF.

The V and J genes are TRBV15 and TRBJ1-1, with D unresolved. The germline CDR1 and CDR2 sequences are LNHNV and YYDKDF (reference sequence). This CDR3 region has 15 residues. V dropped 1 base and J dropped 4 bases, with 13 bases sitting between them. The CDR3 region has the DNA TGTGCCACCAGCAGAGGCTCTATTCCGGGCACTGAAGCTTTCTTT. Its translation: CATSRGSIPGTEAFF.

This sequence joins TRBV18 and TRBJ2-5; TRBD1 agrees at 7 bases. Germline CDR1 KGHSH, CDR2 LQKENI. The CDR3 spans 14 residues. The V and J ends lost 6 bases and 5 bases, in that order; junction bases with no gene match: 9. The CDR3 spells CASSQTGFGETQYF. The CDR3 DNA reads as TGTGCCAGCTCCCAGACAGGGTTCGGGGAGACCCAGTACTTC.

The chain couples TRBV11-3 to TRBJ2-1; TRBD2 agrees at 10 bases. The V segment lost 1 base and the J segment 8 bases; nucleotides outside the gene matches: 8. The CDR3 runs to 16 residues. The germline V gene has CDR1 SGHNT and CDR2 YENEEA. CDR3 residues: CASSLGSGGFVDEQFF. DNA for the CDR3: TGTGCCAGCAGCTTAGGTAGCGGGGGGTTCGTGGATGAGCAGTTCTTC. The full variable domain, rest sourced from reference TRBV11-3 and TRBJ2-1, is EAGVVQSPRYKIIEKKQPVAFWCNPISGHNTLYWYLQNLGQGPELLIRYENEEAVDDSQLPKDRFSAERLKGVDSTLKIQPAELGDSAVYLCASSLGSGGFVDEQFFGPGTRLTVL.

The genes are TRBV2 and TRBJ1-5, with 10 bases matching TRBD1. The CDR3 sequence is 14 residues long. Germline assignment: CDR1 SNHLY and CDR2 FYNNEI. Trimming at V came to 7 bases and at J to 6 bases, leaving 6 bases not matched to a gene. The CDR3 DNA is TGTGCCAGCATGAGGGACAGGGGAGGTCAGCCCCAGCATTTT. As protein: CASMRDRGGQPQHF.

This sequence joins TRBV15 and TRBJ2-7, with 8 bases aligning to TRBD1. Germline V lookup: CDR1 LNHNV, CDR2 YYDKDF (reference sequence). This CDR3 has 14 amino acids. Losses at the gene ends were 1 base for V and 6 bases for J; bases not matched to a gene: 5. The CDR3 DNA is TGTGCCACCAGCAGAGCCTTGGACAGGGCCGAGCAGTACTTC. This translates into CATSRALDRAEQYF.

This chain connects TRBV7-9 to TRBJ1-1; 8 nucleotides agree with TRBD1. Germline V lookup: CDR1 SEHNR, CDR2 FQNEAQ (reference sequence). The CDR3 spans 15 residues. The junction had 6 bases not matched to a gene; V was cut back by 5 bases and J by 1 base. CDR3 DNA: TGTGCCAGCAGCCCCCGACAGGGGTGGAACACTGAAGCTTTCTTT. Protein product: CASSPRQGWNTEAFF.

The CDR3 here is CAGGQVNTGELFF. CDR3 nucleotide sequence: TGTGCCGGCGGGCAGGTTAACACCGGGGAGCTGTTTTTT. The chain is built from TRBV5-6 and TRBJ2-2; the D gene is possibly TRBD2 (5 bases). Trimming cost V 10 bases and J 2 bases, with 12 bases left between them. Germline V gene data show CDR1 as SGHDT and CDR2 as YYEEEE. CDR3 length: 13 amino acids.

The chain joins TRBV5-1 to TRBJ1-5; 8 bases fit TRBD1. Germline V CDR1 and CDR2: SGHRS, YFSETQ. V was clipped by 1 base and J by 2 bases; unmatched bases: 2. The CDR3 has 15 residues. The chain's CDR3 is CASSLSTGGNQPQHF. CDR3 coding DNA: TGCGCCAGCAGCTTGTCGACAGGGGGCAATCAGCCCCAGCATTTT.

The chain employs TRBV18 and TRBJ1-4; possibly TRBD1 for D (5 bases). V lost 6 bases and J 7 bases, leaving 15 bases between the germline ends. CDR1 is KGHSH and CDR2 is LQKENI in the germline V gene. The CDR3 is made up of 14 amino acids. CDR3 sequence: CASSQDSPGEKLFF. DNA for the CDR3: TGTGCCAGCTCCCAAGACAGCCCGGGTGAAAAACTGTTTTTT. The full variable domain, in which reference TRBV18 and TRBJ1-4 provide the parts outside the CDR3, is NAGVMQNPRHLVRRRGQEARLRCSPMKGHSHVYWYRQLPEEGLKFMVYLQKENIIDESGMPKERFSAEFPKEGPSILRIQQVVRGDSAAYFCASSQDSPGEKLFFGSGTQLSVL.

The V gene is TRBV6-5, the J gene TRBJ2-3, with D possibly being TRBD1 (6 bases). CDR3 size: 16 residues. Germline CDR1 and CDR2: MNHEY and SVGAGI. Trimming removed 0 bases at V and 1 base at J, with 11 bases between. The DNA for the CDR3 is TGTGCCAGCAGTTACTCGCTGGCAGGGGGCACAGATACGCAGTATTTT. This translates into CASSYSLAGGTDTQYF.

This clone has only a few counts. It is likely a read error, because the conserved phenylalanine at the end of the CDR3 is missing. It is unclear where the CDR3 begins or ends on the DNA, so no DNA is shown, and the CDR3 is as TCRdb lists it. V gene TRBV6-5 combines with J gene TRBJ2-7; the DNA was not used to check the table's D call, TRBD1. The CDR3 extends over 9 residues, inclusive of both ends. Germline assignment: CDR1 MNHEY and CDR2 SVGAGI. The CDR3 is CASTQDRGS.

This chain uses TRBV5-4 with TRBJ2-3, with a weak D call TRBD2 (7 bases). The V end was cut by 0 bases, the J end by 0 bases, with 11 bases between. Germline loops: CDR1 SGHNT, CDR2 YYREEE (reference sequence). The CDR3 is 16 amino acids. CDR3 sequence reads: CASSLARGPSTDTQYF. Written as DNA, the CDR3 is TGTGCCAGCAGCTTGGCGCGGGGGCCTAGCACAGATACGCAGTATTTT. Filled out from reference TRBV5-4 and TRBJ2-3, the complete variable domain reads ETGVTQSPTHLIKTRGQQVTLRCSSQSGHNTVSWYQQALGQGPQFIFQYYREEENGRGNFPPRFSGLQFPNYSSELNVNALELDDSALYLCASSLARGPSTDTQYFGPGTRLTVL.

V gene TRBV5-1 combines with J gene TRBJ2-7; 11 positions match TRBD2. Looked up from germline, CDR1 is SGHRS and CDR2 is YFSETQ. The CDR3 contains 14 residues. V lost 6 bases to trimming and J lost 4 bases; unmatched junction nucleotides: 6. The CDR3 loop is CASTETSGIYEQYF. The CDR3 coding sequence is TGCGCCAGCACGGAGACTAGCGGGATATACGAGCAGTACTTC.

This clone came up once. The chain couples TRBV6-5 to TRBJ1-6; 9 bases fit TRBD1. Germline CDR1 MNHEY, CDR2 SVGAGI. The CDR3 sequence is 15 residues long. Unmatched junction bases numbered 3, after V lost 5 bases and J lost 4 bases. CDR3 loop: CASSKGTGYNSPLHF. The DNA for the CDR3 is TGTGCCAGCAGTAAAGGGACAGGGTATAATTCACCCCTCCACTTT.

This clone occurred a few times. The chain joins TRBV6-6 to TRBJ1-2; TRBD1 matches at 8 bases. V dropped 4 bases and J dropped 7; count of bases not matched to a gene: 2. This CDR3 contains 12 residues. CDR1 and CDR2 (germline): MNHNY, SVGAGI (reference sequence). CDR3 residues: CASSSTGAGYTF. For the CDR3, the DNA is TGTGCCAGCAGTTCGACAGGGGCTGGCTACACCTTC.

This clone was seen repeatedly, ten times or more. J is TRBJ1-1 and V is TRBV6-1, with D perhaps TRBD1 (5 bases). This CDR3 spans 15 amino acids. The V end was cut by 6 bases, the J end by 1 base, with 15 bases between. The germline V gene encodes CDR1 MNHNS and CDR2 SASEGT. The CDR3 DNA sequence: TGTGCCAGCAGCTTAAATGGGGGGTCGAACACTGAAGCTTTCTTT. Its protein is CASSLNGGSNTEAFF.

The chain carries TRBV5-1 and TRBJ2-3; 9 bases agree with TRBD1. In germline, CDR1 is SGHRS, CDR2 YFSETQ. Trimming removed 0 bases from V and 4 bases from J; junction bases left unmatched: 9. The CDR3 is 17 amino acids. CDR3 sequence: CASSLAKGQGYSDTQYF. CDR3 coding DNA: TGCGCCAGCAGCTTGGCGAAAGGACAGGGGTATTCAGATACGCAGTATTTT.

The chain uses TRBV7-3 and TRBJ2-1; D perhaps matches TRBD2 (6 bases). The V end lost 5 bases, the J end lost 4 bases, and 9 bases lay between the germline ends. Germline assignment: CDR1 SGHTA and CDR2 FQGTGA. This CDR3 region has 13 residues. CDR3 protein: CASSPGGYNEQFF. CDR3 DNA: TGTGCCAGCAGCCCCGGAGGGTACAATGAGCAGTTCTTC.

The J gene is TRBJ2-3, the V gene TRBV7-2, with 9 bases fitting TRBD2. The germline gives CDR1 SGHTA, CDR2 FQGNSA. With V trimmed by 5 bases and J by 8 bases, 11 bases remained unmatched. The CDR3 has 15 amino acids. In nucleotides, the CDR3 is TGTGCCAGCAGCGTCCGGGCGGGGGGGCCTCTTACGCAGTATTTT. It translates to CASSVRAGGPLTQYF.